What follows describes a single TCR beta chain. The antigen is unknown. CDR3 length: 15 amino acids. V gave up 2 bases and J gave up 1 base, with 11 bases separating them. The germline CDR1 and CDR2 sequences are MNHEY and SVGAGI. These data belong to a study of high-grade serous ovarian cancer treatment subgroups. Whole-study context: Each sample yielded on average around 7,000 unique TCR beta rearrangements from approximately 13,000 reads.

Data came from immunoSEQ multiplex PCR; TCRdb stores just in-frame clones and leaves some out. In the table there are around 6,100 clones, 60% to 80% of which are singletons. Whole-study findings and limits: TCR relatedness rose with neoantigen level and trended with mutation load. Spatial context was lost because tumors were sequenced in bulk.

The tumor samples were collected prior to definitive surgery or chemotherapy. The specimen sequenced was tumor tissue. This chain joins TRBV6-5 and TRBJ2-5, with D possibly being TRBD1 or TRBD2 (5 bases each). The origin of this receptor is a human donor with high-grade serous ovarian cancer. CDR3 amino acids: CASSYAAGTQETQYF. CDR3 in DNA: TGTGCCAGCAGTTACGCGGCCGGGACCCAAGAGACCCAGTACTTC.